A few counts support the clone carrying this T cell receptor (beta chain). This sample is drawn from a study of T-cell reconstitution after alpha-beta-depleted transplantation in children. Library preparation (for TCRbeta) was performed with unique molecular identifiers. TCRdb ran MiXCR on the PCR reads and lists one entry per CDR3 protein. The sample lists approximately 520,000 distinct CDR3 sequences, about 30% occurring once. After removal of 6 bases from V and 9 bases from J, the junction contained 8 bases not matched to a gene. CDR3 length: 15 amino acids. Source: PBMCs from the stem cell graft donor, taken from the stem cell graft. J is TRBJ2-1 and V is TRBV12-3 or TRBV12-4; 13 nucleotides align to TRBD2. The sequence was collected from a human donor who donated a stem cell graft to a child with aplastic anemia. The CDR3, as DNA: TGTGCCAGCAGACCCGGGACTAGCGGGACGGGTGAGCAGTTCTTC. Protein: CASRPGTSGTGEQFF.